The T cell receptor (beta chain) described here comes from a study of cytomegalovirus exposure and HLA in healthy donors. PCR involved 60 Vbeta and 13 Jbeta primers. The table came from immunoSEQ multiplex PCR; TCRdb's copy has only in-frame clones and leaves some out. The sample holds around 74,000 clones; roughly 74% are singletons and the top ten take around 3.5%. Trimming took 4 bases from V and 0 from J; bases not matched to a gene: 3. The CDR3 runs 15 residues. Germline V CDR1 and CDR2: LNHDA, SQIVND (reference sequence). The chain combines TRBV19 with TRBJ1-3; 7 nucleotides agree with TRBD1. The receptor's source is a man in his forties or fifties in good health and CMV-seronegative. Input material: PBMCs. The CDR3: CASSTGTDSGNTIYF. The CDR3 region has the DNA TGTGCCAGTAGTACCGGGACAGACTCTGGAAACACCATATATTTT.